This T cell receptor beta chain was documented in a study of blood T cells in healthy people across ages. PBMCs numbering at least 6 million were isolated per sample. From germline, CDR1 is SQVTM and CDR2 ANQGSEA. The CDR3 has 13 residues. V was clipped by 8 bases and J by 5 bases, with 17 bases between them. Alongside a J-beta primer mix, a sample-barcoded 5' primer served in a second PCR lasting roughly 7 to 11 cycles. Sequencing recovered at least 3 million CDR3-containing paired-end reads from each sample. TCRdb re-derived calls from the 5' RACE reads in MiXCR, one entry per CDR3 protein. The sample gives about 600,000 distinct CDR3 sequences, around half of which show up once; 20% to 25% is in the top ten.

The sequence was collected from an elderly man in good health. This chain connects TRBV29-1 to TRBJ2-3; D could derive from TRBD1 or TRBD2 (5 bases each). Sequencing was done on a sample of blood. For the CDR3, the DNA is TGCAGCTCGGGACCGCGCGAGGGAGATACGCAGTATTTT. Translating it yields CSSGPREGDTQYF.